The sample holds a few counts of the clone carrying this TCR beta chain. Antigen specificity is unknown. This sample was taken from a study of vaccination and CD4 T cells after COVID-19. Specified treatment: roughly ten-day PBMC culture with coronavirus spike peptide pools or control peptides (ViraFEST assay). Germline V gene lookup returns CDR1 SNHLY and CDR2 FYNNEI. The CDR3 runs 13 residues. V lost 4 bases and J 6 bases, leaving 13 bases between the germline ends. Sequenced with the Oncomine TCR Beta short-read assay was DNA taken from cultured CD4+ T cells. DNA came from CD4+ T cells after culture. From the PCR reads, TCRdb called clonotypes with MiXCR, one entry per CDR3 protein. The sample has approximately 16,000 distinct CDR3 sequences, 30% to 40% seen once; the top ten hold roughly 23%.

Specimen: CD4+ T cells from blood, cultured in vitro, collected before SARS-CoV-2 vaccination. The rearrangement joins TRBV2 to TRBJ2-7, with D perhaps TRBD1 (6 bases). The TCR was taken from a human donor who received a COVID-19 vaccine. The CDR3 sequence: CASSADHRAEQYF. CDR3 bases: TGTGCCAGCAGTGCGGACCACAGGGCCGAGCAGTACTTC.